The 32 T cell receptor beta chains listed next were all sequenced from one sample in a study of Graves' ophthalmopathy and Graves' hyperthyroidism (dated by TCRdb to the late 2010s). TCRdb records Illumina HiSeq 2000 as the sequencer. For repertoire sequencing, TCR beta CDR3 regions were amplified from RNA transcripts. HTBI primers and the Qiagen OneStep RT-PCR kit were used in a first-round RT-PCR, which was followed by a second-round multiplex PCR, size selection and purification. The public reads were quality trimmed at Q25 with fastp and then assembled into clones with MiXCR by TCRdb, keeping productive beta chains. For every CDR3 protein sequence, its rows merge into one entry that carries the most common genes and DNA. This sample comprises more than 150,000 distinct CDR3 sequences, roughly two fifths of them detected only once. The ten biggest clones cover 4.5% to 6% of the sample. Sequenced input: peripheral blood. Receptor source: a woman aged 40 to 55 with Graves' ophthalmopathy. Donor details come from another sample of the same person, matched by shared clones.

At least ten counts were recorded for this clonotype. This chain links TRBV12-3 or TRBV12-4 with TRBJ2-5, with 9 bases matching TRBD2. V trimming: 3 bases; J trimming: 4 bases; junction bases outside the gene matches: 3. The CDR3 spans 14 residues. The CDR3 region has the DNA TGTGCCAGCAGTTTTAGCGGGAGAGGAGAGACCCAGTACTTC. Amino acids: CASSFSGRGETQYF.

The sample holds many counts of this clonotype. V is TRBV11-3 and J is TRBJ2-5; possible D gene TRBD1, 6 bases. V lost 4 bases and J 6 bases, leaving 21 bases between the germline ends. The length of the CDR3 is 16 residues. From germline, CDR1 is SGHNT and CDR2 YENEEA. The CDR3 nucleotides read TGTGCCAGCAGCTACCAAGCCCGGACAGCTTGGAAGACCCAGTACTTC. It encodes CASSYQARTAWKTQYF.

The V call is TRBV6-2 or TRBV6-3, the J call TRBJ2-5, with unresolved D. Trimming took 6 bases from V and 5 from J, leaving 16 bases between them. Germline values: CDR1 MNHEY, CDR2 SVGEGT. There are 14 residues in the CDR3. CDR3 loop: CASSLIGGPETQYF. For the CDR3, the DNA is TGTGCCAGCAGCCTTATAGGTGGGCCGGAGACCCAGTACTTC.

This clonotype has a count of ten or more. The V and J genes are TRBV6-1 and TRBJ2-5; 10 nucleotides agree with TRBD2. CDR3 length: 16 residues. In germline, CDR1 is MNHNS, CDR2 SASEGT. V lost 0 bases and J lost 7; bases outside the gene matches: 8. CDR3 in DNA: TGTGCCAGCAGTGAAGCGCAAGCGGGGGGGCCGGGGACCCAGTACTTC. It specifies CASSEAQAGGPGTQYF.

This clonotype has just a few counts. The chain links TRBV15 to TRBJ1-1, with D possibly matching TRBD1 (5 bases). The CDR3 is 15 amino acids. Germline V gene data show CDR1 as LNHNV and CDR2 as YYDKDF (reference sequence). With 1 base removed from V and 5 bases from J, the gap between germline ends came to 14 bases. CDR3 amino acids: CATSRGRGDGTEAFF. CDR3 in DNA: TGTGCCACCAGCAGAGGGAGGGGTGACGGAACTGAAGCTTTCTTT.

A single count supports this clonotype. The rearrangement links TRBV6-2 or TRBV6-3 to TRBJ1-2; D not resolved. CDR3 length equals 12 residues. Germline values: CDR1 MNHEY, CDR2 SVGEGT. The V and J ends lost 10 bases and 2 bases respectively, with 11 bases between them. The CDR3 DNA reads TGTGCCACTACGTCACAGAACTATGGCTACACCTTC. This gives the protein CATTSQNYGYTF.

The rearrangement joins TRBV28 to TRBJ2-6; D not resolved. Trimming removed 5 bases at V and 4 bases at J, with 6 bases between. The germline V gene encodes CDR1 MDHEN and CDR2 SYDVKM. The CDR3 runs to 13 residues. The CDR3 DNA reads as TGTGCCAGCAGTCCGAGCGGGGCCAACGTCCTGACTTTC. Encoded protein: CASSPSGANVLTF.

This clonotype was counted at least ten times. This chain's CDR3 is CASSLAGSFGYEQYF. The CDR3 DNA sequence: TGTGCCAGCAGCTTAGCGGGTAGCTTTGGGTACGAGCAGTACTTC. This chain joins TRBV7-2 and TRBJ2-7; no clear D. The CDR3 covers 15 residues. V shed 0 bases and J shed 4 bases, with 13 bases lying between them. CDR1 SGHTA and CDR2 FQGNSA come from the germline V gene. Full variable domain (rest looked up from reference TRBV7-2 and TRBJ2-7): GAGVSQSPSNKVTEKGKDVELRCDPISGHTALYWYRQSLGQGLEFLIYFQGNSAPDKSGLPSDRFSAERTGGSVSTLTIQRTQQEDSAVYLCASSLAGSFGYEQYFGPGTRLTVT.

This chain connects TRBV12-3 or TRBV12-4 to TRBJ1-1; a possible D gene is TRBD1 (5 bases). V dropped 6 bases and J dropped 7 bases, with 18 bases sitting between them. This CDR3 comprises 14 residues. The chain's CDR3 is CASRSGTFTREAFF. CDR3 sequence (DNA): TGTGCCAGCAGGTCGGGGACCTTCACCCGTGAAGCTTTCTTT.

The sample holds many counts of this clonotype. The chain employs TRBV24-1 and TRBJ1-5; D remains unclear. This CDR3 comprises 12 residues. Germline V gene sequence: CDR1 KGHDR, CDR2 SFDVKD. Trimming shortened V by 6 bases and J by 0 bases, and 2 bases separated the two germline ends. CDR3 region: CATSSSNQPQHF. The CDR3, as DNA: TGTGCCACCAGTAGTAGCAATCAGCCCCAGCATTTT.

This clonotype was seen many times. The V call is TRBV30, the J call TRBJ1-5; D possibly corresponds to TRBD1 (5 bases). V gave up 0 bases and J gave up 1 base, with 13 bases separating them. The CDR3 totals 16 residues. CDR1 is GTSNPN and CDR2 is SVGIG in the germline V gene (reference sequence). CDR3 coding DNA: TGTGCCTGGAGTGTAGGGTTTGGGGCCAGCAATCAGCCCCAGCATTTT. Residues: CAWSVGFGASNQPQHF. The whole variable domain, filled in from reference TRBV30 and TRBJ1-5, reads SQTIHQWPATLVQPVGSPLSLECTVEGTSNPNLYWYRQAAGRGLQLLFYSVGIGQISSEVPQNLSASRPQDRQFILSSKKLLLSDSGFYLCAWSVGFGASNQPQHFGDGTRLSIL.

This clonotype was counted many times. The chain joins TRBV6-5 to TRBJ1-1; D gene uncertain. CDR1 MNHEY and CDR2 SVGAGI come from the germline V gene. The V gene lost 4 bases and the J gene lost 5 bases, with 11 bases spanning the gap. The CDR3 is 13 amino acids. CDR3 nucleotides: TGTGCCAGCAGTTCTTGGACGGGTACTGAAGCTTTCTTT. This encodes CASSSWTGTEAFF.

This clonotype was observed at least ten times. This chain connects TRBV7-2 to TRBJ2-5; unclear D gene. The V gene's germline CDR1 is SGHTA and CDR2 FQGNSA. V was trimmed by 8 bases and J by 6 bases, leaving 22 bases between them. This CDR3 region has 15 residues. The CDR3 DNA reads TGTGCCAGCGCCCCAACAAGGGCCCAAGGGAAGACCCAGTACTTC. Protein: CASAPTRAQGKTQYF.

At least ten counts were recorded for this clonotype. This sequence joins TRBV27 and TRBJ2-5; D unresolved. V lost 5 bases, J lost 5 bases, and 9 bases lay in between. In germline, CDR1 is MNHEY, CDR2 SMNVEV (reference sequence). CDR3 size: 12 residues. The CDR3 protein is CASSPTGETQYF. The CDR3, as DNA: TGTGCCAGCAGTCCCACCGGGGAGACCCAGTACTTC.

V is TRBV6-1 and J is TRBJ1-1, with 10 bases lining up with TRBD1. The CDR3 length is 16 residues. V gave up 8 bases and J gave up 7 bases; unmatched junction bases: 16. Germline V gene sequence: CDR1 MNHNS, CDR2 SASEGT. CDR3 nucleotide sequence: TGTGCCAGCCGGACCCGGGACAGGGGTTCTTCGGATGAAGCTTTCTTT. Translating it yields CASRTRDRGSSDEAFF.

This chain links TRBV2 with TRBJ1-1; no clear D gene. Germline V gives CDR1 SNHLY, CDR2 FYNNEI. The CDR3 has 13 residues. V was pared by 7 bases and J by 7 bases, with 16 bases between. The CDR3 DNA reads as TGTGCCAGCACCATTACCCGGGAGGGTGAAGCTTTCTTT. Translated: CASTITREGEAFF. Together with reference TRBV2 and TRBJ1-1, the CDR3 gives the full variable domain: EPEVTQTPSHQVTQMGQEVILRCVPISNHLYFYWYRQILGQKVEFLVSFYNNEISEKSEIFDDQFSVERPDGSNFTLKIRSTKLEDSAMYFCASTITREGEAFFGQGTRLTVV.

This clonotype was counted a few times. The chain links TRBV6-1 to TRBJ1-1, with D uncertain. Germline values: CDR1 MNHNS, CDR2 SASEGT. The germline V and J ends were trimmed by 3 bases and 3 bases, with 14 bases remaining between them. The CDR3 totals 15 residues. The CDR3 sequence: CASSDRYLGDTEAFF. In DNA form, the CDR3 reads TGTGCCAGCAGTGATCGATACCTTGGGGACACTGAAGCTTTCTTT.

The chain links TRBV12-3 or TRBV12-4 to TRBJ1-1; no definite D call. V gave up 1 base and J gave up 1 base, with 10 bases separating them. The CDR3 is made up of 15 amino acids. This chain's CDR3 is CASSLDPGENTEAFF. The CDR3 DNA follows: TGTGCCAGCAGTTTAGATCCAGGAGAGAACACTGAAGCTTTCTTT.

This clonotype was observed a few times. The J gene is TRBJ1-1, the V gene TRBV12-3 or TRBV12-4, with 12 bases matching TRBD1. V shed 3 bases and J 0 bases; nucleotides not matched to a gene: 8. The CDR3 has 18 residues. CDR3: CASSFSGTGGYVNTEAFF. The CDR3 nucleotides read TGTGCCAGCAGTTTTTCAGGGACAGGGGGCTACGTGAACACTGAAGCTTTCTTT.

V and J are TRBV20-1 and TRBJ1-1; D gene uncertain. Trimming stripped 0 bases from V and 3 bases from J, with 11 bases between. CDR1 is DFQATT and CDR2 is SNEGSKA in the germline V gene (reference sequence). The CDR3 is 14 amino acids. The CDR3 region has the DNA TGCAGTGCTAGAGAACCAGGCATGGACACTGAAGCTTTCTTT. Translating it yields CSAREPGMDTEAFF.

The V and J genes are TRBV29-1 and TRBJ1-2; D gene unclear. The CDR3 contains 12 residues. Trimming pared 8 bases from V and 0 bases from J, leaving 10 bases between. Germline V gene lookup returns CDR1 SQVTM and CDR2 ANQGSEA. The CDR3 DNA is TGCAGCCATTACAAACCTAACTATGGCTACACCTTC. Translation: CSHYKPNYGYTF.

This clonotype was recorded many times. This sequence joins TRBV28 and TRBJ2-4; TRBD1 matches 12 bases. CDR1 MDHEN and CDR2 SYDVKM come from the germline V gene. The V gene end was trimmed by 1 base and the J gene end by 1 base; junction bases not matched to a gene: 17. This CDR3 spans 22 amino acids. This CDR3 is CASSLYGYSGTGGGWAKNIQYF. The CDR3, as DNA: TGTGCCAGCAGTTTATATGGATACTCCGGGACAGGGGGCGGGTGGGCCAAAAACATTCAGTACTTC.

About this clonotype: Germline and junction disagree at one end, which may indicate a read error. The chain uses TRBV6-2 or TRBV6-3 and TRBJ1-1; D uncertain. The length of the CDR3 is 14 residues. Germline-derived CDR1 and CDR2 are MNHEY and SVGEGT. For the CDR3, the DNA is TGTGCCAGCAGTGTTAGACACTTGAACACTGGAGCTTTCTTT. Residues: CASSVRHLNTGAFF.

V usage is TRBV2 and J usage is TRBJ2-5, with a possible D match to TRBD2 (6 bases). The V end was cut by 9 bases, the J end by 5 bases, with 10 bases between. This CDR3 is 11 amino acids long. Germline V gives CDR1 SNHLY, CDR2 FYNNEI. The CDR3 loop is CASTEGETQYF. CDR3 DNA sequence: TGTGCCAGTACGGAGGGGGAGACCCAGTACTTC.

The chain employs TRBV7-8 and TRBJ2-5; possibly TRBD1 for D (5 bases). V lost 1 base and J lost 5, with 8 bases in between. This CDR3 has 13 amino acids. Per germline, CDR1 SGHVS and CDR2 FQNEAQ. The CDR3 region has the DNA TGTGCCAGCAGCTTAGTCAGGGTTGAGACCCAGTACTTC. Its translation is CASSLVRVETQYF.

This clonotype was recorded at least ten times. The CDR3 DNA follows: TGTGCCAGCAGCTCTGGAAACACCATATATTTT. This encodes CASSSGNTIYF. The chain has TRBV12-3 or TRBV12-4 and TRBJ1-3, with D unresolved. V lost 6 bases, J lost 0 bases, and 0 bases lay in between. The CDR3 contains 11 residues.

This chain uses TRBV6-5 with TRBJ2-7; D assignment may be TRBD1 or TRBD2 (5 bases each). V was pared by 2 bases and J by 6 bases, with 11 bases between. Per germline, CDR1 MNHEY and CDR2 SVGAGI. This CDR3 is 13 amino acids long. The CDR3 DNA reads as TGTGCCAGCAGTTACGGCCGGGACCTCGAGCAGTACTTC. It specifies CASSYGRDLEQYF.

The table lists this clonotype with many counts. The CDR3 here is CSVGQETQYF. The CDR3 nucleotides read TGCAGCGTAGGCCAAGAGACCCAGTACTTC. The chain employs TRBV29-1 and TRBJ2-5, with D unresolved. This CDR3 is built from 10 residues. The ends were cut back, 6 bases at V and 1 base at J, with 3 bases in the middle. Germline CDR1 reads SQVTM; CDR2 reads ANQGSEA.

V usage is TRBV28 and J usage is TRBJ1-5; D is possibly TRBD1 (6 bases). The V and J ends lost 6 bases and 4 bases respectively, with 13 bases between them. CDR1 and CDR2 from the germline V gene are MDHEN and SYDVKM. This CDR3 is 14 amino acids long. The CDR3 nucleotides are TGTGCCAGCAGCCAACCAGGGACAAATCAGCCCCAGCATTTT. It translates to CASSQPGTNQPQHF.

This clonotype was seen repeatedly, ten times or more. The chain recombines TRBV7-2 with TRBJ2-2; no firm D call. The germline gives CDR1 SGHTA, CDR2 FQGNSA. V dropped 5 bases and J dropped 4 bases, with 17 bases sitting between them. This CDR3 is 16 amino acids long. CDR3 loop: CASSLDRAVLTGELFF. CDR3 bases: TGTGCCAGCAGCCTTGACCGGGCCGTTCTCACCGGGGAGCTGTTTTTT.

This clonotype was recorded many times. CDR3 amino acids: CASSYRGRSYEQYF. The CDR3 nucleotides read TGTGCCAGCAGTTATCGAGGGAGGTCCTACGAGCAGTACTTC. The V call is TRBV28, the J call TRBJ2-7; weak D call: TRBD2 (6 bases). V was shortened by 4 bases and J by 1 base, with 11 bases between the two germline ends. The CDR3 extends over 14 amino acids. CDR1 is MDHEN and CDR2 is SYDVKM in the germline V gene.

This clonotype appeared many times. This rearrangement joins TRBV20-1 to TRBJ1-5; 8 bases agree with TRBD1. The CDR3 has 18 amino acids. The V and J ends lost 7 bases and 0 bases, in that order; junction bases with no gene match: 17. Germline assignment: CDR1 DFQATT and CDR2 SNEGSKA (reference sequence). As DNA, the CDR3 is TGCAGTGTCAGACAGGGGACAGGACCATTGGATAGCAATCAGCCCCAGCATTTT. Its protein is CSVRQGTGPLDSNQPQHF.